The 7 T cell receptor beta chains below all came from one sample that was sequenced in a study of TIL therapy for anti-PD-1-resistant metastatic lung cancer (dated by TCRdb to about 2021). The immunoSEQ v3 hsTCRB kit was used to amplify TCR beta CDR3 regions from genomic DNA through bias-controlled multiplex PCR. Sourced from immuneACCESS, this table was stored by TCRdb with only in-frame sequences that have V and J called. A share of the clones is absent; for the studies checked, an unresolved V gene accounts for under half, and the remainder has no known explanation. Recorded for this sample are around 45,000 clones; 70% to 85% of them occurred a single time. More than 5% of the sample is taken by the ten largest. This sample's time point label indicates: pre-treatment sample, taken before nivolumab and TIL therapy. Baseline tumor samples were excised metastases, mostly pleural nodules or supraclavicular lymph nodes, from the same resection used to grow TIL.

The sample here was tumor tissue, taken at baseline. These receptors all come from a person aged 25-80 years with non-small cell lung cancer.

The V call is TRBV5-1, the J call TRBJ2-5, with D uncertain. The CDR3 spans 13 residues. Germline CDR1 SGHRS, CDR2 YFSETQ. V lost 4 bases, J lost 5 bases, and 12 bases lay in between. The CDR3 here is CASSTGPAETQYF. CDR3 coding DNA: TGCGCCAGCAGCACCGGCCCTGCCGAGACCCAGTACTTC.

The rearrangement joins TRBV6-6 to TRBJ1-3; TRBD1 might be the D (5 bases). V lost 10 bases and J 0 bases, leaving 13 bases between the germline ends. Germline V gives CDR1 MNHNY, CDR2 SVGAGI (reference sequence). This CDR3 spans 14 amino acids. CDR3 DNA: TGTGCCATTTCACAGGTGGCCTCTGGAAACACCATATATTTT. Its translation: CAISQVASGNTIYF.

The chain couples TRBV4-1 to TRBJ1-4; a weak D match, TRBD1 (5 bases). Trimming stripped 4 bases from V and 7 bases from J, with 16 bases between. This CDR3 comprises 15 residues. CDR1 and CDR2 from the germline V gene are MGHRA and YSYEKL. The CDR3 sequence: CASSLPPGGVEKLFF. CDR3 nucleotide sequence: TGCGCCAGCAGCCTCCCCCCCGGGGGTGTTGAAAAACTGTTTTTT.

The chain uses TRBV7-2 and TRBJ2-2, with D unclear. Per the germline V gene, CDR1 is SGHTA and CDR2 is FQGNSA. The V and J ends lost 3 bases and 4 bases respectively, with 6 bases between them. This CDR3 is built from 13 residues. CDR3 in DNA: TGTGCCAGCAGCTTGGGCAGCACCGGGGAGCTGTTTTTT. It specifies CASSLGSTGELFF.

The chain combines TRBV9 with TRBJ1-2, with no clear D. The ends were cut back, 2 bases at V and 4 bases at J, with 15 bases in the middle. Germline V gene sequence: CDR1 SGDLS, CDR2 YYNGEE. The CDR3 contains 15 residues. The CDR3 reads CASSVLPGRIYGYTF. The DNA for the CDR3 is TGTGCCAGCAGCGTCCTCCCGGGCAGGATCTATGGCTACACCTTC.

In its sample, this clone was seen a few times. CDR3 residues: CASSQDYGTTYQPQHF. Written as DNA, the CDR3 is TGCGCCAGCAGCCAAGATTATGGCACGACTTATCAGCCCCAGCATTTT. This rearrangement joins TRBV4-3 to TRBJ1-5, with D unclear. The V gene lost 0 bases and the J gene lost 5 bases, with 14 bases spanning the gap. This CDR3 spans 16 amino acids. Germline lookup yields CDR1 LGHNA and CDR2 YSLEER.

V gene TRBV18 combines with J gene TRBJ2-5; D unresolved. Per the germline V gene, CDR1 is KGHSH and CDR2 is LQKENI. The V end was cut by 3 bases, the J end by 1 base, with 9 bases between. The CDR3 contains 14 residues. Here the CDR3 DNA reads TGTGCCAGCTCACCCCCAGCTCCCCAAGAGACCCAGTACTTC. It specifies CASSPPAPQETQYF.